This T cell receptor (beta chain) was observed in a study of T cells in Graves' hyperthyroidism and ophthalmopathy. TCR beta CDR3 sequences were amplified from RNA transcripts. A first-round RT-PCR of the TCR CDR3 used the HTBI primer set. TCRdb re-analysed the multiplex PCR reads in MiXCR, keeping a single row per CDR3 protein. This sample has approximately 700,000 distinct CDR3 sequences, with 40% to 55% found just once. Pregnant or lactating patients were excluded, as were those with uncontrolled infection or other autoimmune disease. Based on clinical symptoms, serum thyroxine and TRAb, thyroid ultrasound and orbital computed tomography, diagnoses were reached. This clonotype was counted many times. Its cognate antigen is unknown. Overall study results and limits: The authors' 13 V-J model separated ophthalmopathy from stable hyperthyroidism. Researchers found most expanded thyroid clonotypes above 0.001 in blood as well.

The CDR3 spans 11 residues. The germline V gene encodes CDR1 DFQATT and CDR2 SNEGSKA (reference sequence). V was trimmed by 3 bases and J by 6 bases, leaving 6 bases between them. Sequencing was performed on peripheral blood or thyroid tissue (not recorded which). The origin of this receptor is an adult man with Graves' disease, either hyperthyroidism or ophthalmopathy (not recorded which). V and J are TRBV20-1 and TRBJ1-5; unclear D gene. The CDR3 sequence: CSASFGQPQHF. The CDR3, as DNA: TGCAGTGCTAGCTTCGGTCAGCCCCAGCATTTT.